The source of this T cell receptor (beta chain) is a study of T-cell memory formation after mild COVID-19 (dated by TCRdb to the early 2020s). For the wider study: TCR sequence clusters from the two donors were found to be largely donor specific. In a couple of donors, T-cell clones that expanded and contracted after mild COVID-19 were followed by sequencing TCRalpha and TCRbeta repertoires longitudinally. The cohort comprised two young, previously healthy adult volunteers, one female and one male. Summary of the overall study and its limitations: Contracting CD4+ clones were found mainly in CM and EM memory subsets, while CD8+ clones were enriched in EMRA. Some responding clones were found in pre-infection memory, which suggests that pre-existing cross-reactive memory T cells took part in the SARS-CoV-2 response. SARS-CoV-2 specificity was not confirmed for the second-wave clones peaking on day 37. From day 15 to 85, contracting clones showed balanced CD4/CD8 phenotypes, whereas a second wave of clones that expanded from day 15 to 37 leaned towards CD4+. The study covered only a couple of mild cases, and larger cohorts including severe cases with pre-infection samples were considered necessary.

Comment on this clonotype: Its target antigen remains unknown. Within one base of it there is no much larger clone, and no base qualities were kept.

This sample was sequenced with an Illumina NovaSeq 6000. TCRalpha and TCRbeta cDNA libraries were built by 5'RACE with constant-segment primers, adding sample barcodes and unique molecular identifiers. RNA was extracted from every sample with Trizol reagent. The libraries were amplified in two PCR steps, and the second step added a second sample barcode and Illumina TruSeq adapters. Sequencing of libraries was performed on an Illumina NovaSeq with 2 x 150 bp paired-end reads. The authors' analysis ran thus. Demultiplexing of reads and collapsing into UMI-guided consensus sequences were performed with migec v1.2.7. Using mixcr v2.1.11, UMI consensuses were aligned to TRA and TRB V and J templates and then assembled into clonotypes. A clonotype was counted as expanded or contracted only if both edgeR and NoisET called the change significant, with noise models trained on biological replicates. For edgeR calls, a false discovery rate-adjusted p below 0.01 and a log2 fold-change threshold of 1 were applied. As an exploratory analysis of dynamics, max-normalized trajectories of the 1000 most abundant clonotypes were examined by PCA with hierarchical clustering. Separately sequenced CD4+ and CD8+ repertoires were used to assign a CD4 or CD8 phenotype to each responding clone. TCRdb reanalyzed the raw reads on its own, using fastp at Q25 for trimming and MiXCR for clone calling, and kept in-frame beta chains. Identical CDR3 protein sequences are pooled into one entry, listed with their most common genes and DNA. The V and J calls were determined by TCRdb, not by the authors. Present in this sample are 280,000 or so distinct CDR3 sequences, approximately 8% of which were seen just once. The leading ten clones occupy about 22% of the sample.

Its CDR3 holds 13 amino acids, cysteine through phenylalanine. CDR3 DNA is the only sequence kept; it has 39 bases, read in frame from the first base. The CDR1 and CDR2 encoded by the germline V gene are SGHTA and FQGNSA. The germline ends are 12 bases apart after V is trimmed by 4 bases and J by 6 bases. PBMCs were isolated by Ficoll-Paque density gradient centrifugation. The sequencing input was PBMCs or a T cell subset sorted from them (not recorded which). The chain joins TRBV7-2 to TRBJ1-1; no confident D gene assignment can be made. The origin of this receptor is a man between 18 and 29 years old who had mild COVID-19 (a few samples of this study predate the infection). The sample titles of this study are shuffled in the database, so cell type and time point are left out; the donor was told from shared clones. The nucleotides read TGTGCCAGCAGCTCGACCCCTCGGTCTGAAGCTTTCTTT. Its protein product is CASSSTPRSEAFF.